The clone carrying this TCR beta chain occurred a few times. What it binds is not known. This sample is drawn from a study of blood T cells in healthy people across ages. Study-wide results and limits: Naive and antigen-experienced cells were not separated, limiting conclusive comparison.

Then a second PCR, running about 6 to 11 cycles, was carried out with a sample-barcoded 5' primer and a J-beta primer mix. MiXCR, run by TCRdb on the 5' RACE reads, gives a single entry per CDR3 protein. The top ten clones hold under 15% of a sample with around 990,000 distinct CDR3 sequences, 35% to 45% of them seen once. Looked up from germline, CDR1 is MNHEY and CDR2 is SVGAGI. With 5 bases clipped from V and 6 bases from J, the junction kept 5 bases outside the gene matches. The CDR3 length is 13 residues. The sample consisted of blood. The clonotype originates from a man aged 18 to 29 in good health. The chain recombines TRBV6-5 with TRBJ2-7; 9 nucleotides agree with TRBD1. CDR3 amino acids: CASSARDRAEQYF. The CDR3 nucleotides read TGTGCCAGCAGTGCCCGGGACAGGGCCGAGCAGTACTTC.